This TCR beta chain was captured in a study of T-cell reconstitution after alpha-beta-depleted transplantation in children. As it was prepared, the TCRbeta library received unique molecular identifiers. A single record per CDR3 protein comes from TCRdb applying MiXCR to the PCR reads. The table records about 540,000 distinct CDR3 sequences, around 17% of them present only once. The germline V and J ends were trimmed by 2 bases and 4 bases, with 18 bases remaining between them. This CDR3 region has 15 residues. Per germline, CDR1 DFQATT and CDR2 SNEGSKA (reference sequence). The sequencing used PBMCs from the stem cell graft donor, collected from the stem cell graft. This receptor was identified in a human donor who donated a stem cell graft to a child with acute lymphoblastic leukemia. The chain carries TRBV20-1 and TRBJ2-7; D is possibly TRBD2 (5 bases). The CDR3 region has the DNA TGCAGTGCTAGACTCTGGACGGGGTTATTTTACGAGCAGTACTTC. It is translated as CSARLWTGLFYEQYF.